This TCR beta chain was retrieved from a study of PD-1 blockade in mismatch repair-deficient tumors. Every patient had mismatch repair deficiency by PCR or immunohistochemistry. The CDR3 spans 18 residues. Per the germline V gene, CDR1 is SGHNT and CDR2 is YENEEA. V was pared by 4 bases and J by 0 bases, with 22 bases between. TCRdb's copy holds only in-frame clones and misses some; the assay was immunoSEQ multiplex PCR. The sample comprises nearly 25,000 clones, about 83% of which are singletons, and 20% to 25% rests with the top ten. This TCR came from an adult with mismatch repair-deficient cancer. Sequencing used peripheral blood, obtained 12 weeks after starting pembrolizumab. The chain combines TRBV11-3 with TRBJ2-7, with D perhaps TRBD1 (6 bases). CDR3: CASSSGPRGSLFSYEQYF. CDR3 sequence (DNA): TGTGCCAGCAGCTCGGGACCCAGGGGCAGCCTTTTCTCCTACGAGCAGTACTTC. The full variable domain, its missing parts supplied by reference TRBV11-3 and TRBJ2-7, is EAGVVQSPRYKIIEKKQPVAFWCNPISGHNTLYWYLQNLGQGPELLIRYENEEAVDDSQLPKDRFSAERLKGVDSTLKIQPAELGDSAVYLCASSSGPRGSLFSYEQYFGPGTRLTVT.